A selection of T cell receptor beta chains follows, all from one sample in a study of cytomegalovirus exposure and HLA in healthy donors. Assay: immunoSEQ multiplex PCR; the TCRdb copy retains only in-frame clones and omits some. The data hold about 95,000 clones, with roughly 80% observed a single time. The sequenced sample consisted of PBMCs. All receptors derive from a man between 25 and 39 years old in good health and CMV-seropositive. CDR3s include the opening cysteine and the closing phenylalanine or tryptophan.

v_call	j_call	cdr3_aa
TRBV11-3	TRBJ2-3	CASSPGAGGSKTDTQYF
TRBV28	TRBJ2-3	CASSFGRRADTQYF
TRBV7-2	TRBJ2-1	CASFWGGPAGFYNEQFF
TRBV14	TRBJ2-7	CASSQDGAGGGISEQYF
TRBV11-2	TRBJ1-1	CASSDGTATNTEAFF
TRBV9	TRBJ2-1	CASSEGGSYNEQFF
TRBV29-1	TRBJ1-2	CSVDQGTYGYTF
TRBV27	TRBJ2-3	CASSFPGRGTQYF
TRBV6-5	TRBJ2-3	CASSYSPESNTQYF
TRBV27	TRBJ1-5	CASSRRQGFDQPQHF
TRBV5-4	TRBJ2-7	CASSLGLGSYEQYF
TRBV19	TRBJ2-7	CASSMLGTVPGGYEQYF
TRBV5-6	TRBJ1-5	CASSLGYRGPQPQHF
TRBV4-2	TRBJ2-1	CASSRQANEQFF
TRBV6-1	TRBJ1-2	CASSVTGHLTIGYTF
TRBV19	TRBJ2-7	CASSMGRSRYEQYF
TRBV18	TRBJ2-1	CASSRQGIEQFF
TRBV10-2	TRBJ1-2	CASSLGVNYGYTF